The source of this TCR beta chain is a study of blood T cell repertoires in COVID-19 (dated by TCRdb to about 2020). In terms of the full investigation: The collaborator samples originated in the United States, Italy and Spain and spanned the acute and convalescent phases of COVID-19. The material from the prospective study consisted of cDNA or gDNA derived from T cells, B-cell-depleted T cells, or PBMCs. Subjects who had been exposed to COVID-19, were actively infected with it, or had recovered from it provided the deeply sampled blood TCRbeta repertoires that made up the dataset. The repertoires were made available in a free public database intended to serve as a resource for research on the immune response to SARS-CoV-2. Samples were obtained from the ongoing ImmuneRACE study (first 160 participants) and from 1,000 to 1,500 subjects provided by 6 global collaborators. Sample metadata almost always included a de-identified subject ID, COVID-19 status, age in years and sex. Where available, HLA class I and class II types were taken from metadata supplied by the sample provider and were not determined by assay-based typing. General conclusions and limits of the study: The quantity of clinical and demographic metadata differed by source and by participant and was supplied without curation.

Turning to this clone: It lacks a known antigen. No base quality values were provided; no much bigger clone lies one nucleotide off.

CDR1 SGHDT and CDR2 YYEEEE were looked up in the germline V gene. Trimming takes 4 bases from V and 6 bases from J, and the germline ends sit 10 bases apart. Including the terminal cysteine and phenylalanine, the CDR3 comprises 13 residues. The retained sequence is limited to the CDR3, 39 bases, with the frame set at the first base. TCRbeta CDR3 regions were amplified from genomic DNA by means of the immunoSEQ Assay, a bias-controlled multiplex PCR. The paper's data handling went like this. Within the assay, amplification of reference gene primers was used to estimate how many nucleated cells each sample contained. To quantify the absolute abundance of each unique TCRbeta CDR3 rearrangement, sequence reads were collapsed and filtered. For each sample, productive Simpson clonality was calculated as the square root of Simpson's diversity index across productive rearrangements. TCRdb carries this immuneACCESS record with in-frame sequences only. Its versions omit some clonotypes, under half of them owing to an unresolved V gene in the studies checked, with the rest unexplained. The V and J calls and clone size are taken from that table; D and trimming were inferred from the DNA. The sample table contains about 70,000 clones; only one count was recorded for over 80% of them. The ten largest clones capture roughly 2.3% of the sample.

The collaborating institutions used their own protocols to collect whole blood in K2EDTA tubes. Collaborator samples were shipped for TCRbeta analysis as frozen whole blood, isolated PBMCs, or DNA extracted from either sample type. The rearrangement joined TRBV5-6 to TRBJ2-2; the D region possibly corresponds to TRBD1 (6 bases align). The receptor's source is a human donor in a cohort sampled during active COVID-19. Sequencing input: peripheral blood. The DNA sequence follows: TGTGCCAGCAGCCAGGGGAGACCCGGGGAGCTGTTTTTT. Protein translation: CASSQGRPGELFF.